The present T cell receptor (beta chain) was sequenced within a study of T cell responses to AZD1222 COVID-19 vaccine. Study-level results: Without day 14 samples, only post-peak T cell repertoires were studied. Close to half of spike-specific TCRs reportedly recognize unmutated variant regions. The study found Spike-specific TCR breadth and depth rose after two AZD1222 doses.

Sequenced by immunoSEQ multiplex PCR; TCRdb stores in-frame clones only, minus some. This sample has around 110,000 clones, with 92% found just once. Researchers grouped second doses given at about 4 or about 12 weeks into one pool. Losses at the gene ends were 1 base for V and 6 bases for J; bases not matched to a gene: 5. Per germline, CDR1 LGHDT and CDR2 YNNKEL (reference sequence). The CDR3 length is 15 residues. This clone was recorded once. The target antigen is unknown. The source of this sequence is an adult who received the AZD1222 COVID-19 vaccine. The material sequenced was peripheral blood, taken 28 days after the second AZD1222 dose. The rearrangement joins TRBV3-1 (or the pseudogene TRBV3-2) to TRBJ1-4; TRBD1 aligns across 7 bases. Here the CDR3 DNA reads TGTGCCAGCAGCCAAGGAGGGACAGTCCATGAAAAACTGTTTTTT. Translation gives CASSQGGTVHEKLFF.